What follows are 4 T cell receptor beta chains derived from one specimen sequenced in a study of CD8 T cells in Susac syndrome. An amount of RNA that ranged from roughly 0.5 to 1 ug was reverse transcribed with random hexamers. TCRdb re-called the immunoSEQ multiplex PCR reads with MiXCR, one entry per CDR3 protein. The table includes about 76,000 distinct CDR3 sequences, 85% to 95% detected once. Material: CD8+ T cells from PBMCs. All receptors derive from a human donor with Susac syndrome.

The chain carries TRBV19 and TRBJ2-7; 9 bases fit TRBD1. This CDR3 is 15 amino acids long. From germline, CDR1 is LNHDA and CDR2 SQIVND (reference sequence). V lost 2 bases and J lost 5; bases outside the gene matches: 7. This CDR3 reads CASSIRDRVRDEQYF. CDR3 in DNA: TGTGCCAGTAGTATACGGGACAGGGTTCGGGACGAGCAGTACTTC. Combining the CDR3 with reference TRBV19 and TRBJ2-7 gives the whole variable domain DGGITQSPKYLFRKEGQNVTLSCEQNLNHDAMYWYRQDPGQGLRLIYYSQIVNDFQKGDIAEGYSVSREKKESFPLTVTSAQKNPTAFYLCASSIRDRVRDEQYFGPGTRLTVT.

V and J are TRBV3-1 and TRBJ1-6; D perhaps matches TRBD1 (5 bases). The CDR3 is made up of 14 amino acids. The V end was cut by 3 bases, the J end by 3 bases, with 6 bases between. Germline CDR1 LGHDT, CDR2 YNNKEL (reference sequence). The CDR3 region has the DNA TGTGCCAGCAGCCACAGGGACTATAATTCACCCCTCCACTTT. This encodes CASSHRDYNSPLHF.

The rearrangement links TRBV27 to TRBJ2-1; no firm D call. The length of the CDR3 is 15 residues. The ends were cut back, 2 bases at V and 3 bases at J, with 11 bases in the middle. CDR1 and CDR2 (germline): MNHEY, SMNVEV (reference sequence). The CDR3 DNA is TGTGCCAGCAGTTTAATAGAACCCGGCTACAATGAGCAGTTCTTC. It translates to CASSLIEPGYNEQFF.

The rearrangement uses TRBV20-1 and TRBJ2-1; 11 nucleotides align to TRBD2. Germline-derived CDR1 and CDR2 are DFQATT and SNEGSKA (reference sequence). The CDR3 runs 16 residues. The junction had 15 bases not matched to a gene; V was cut back by 6 bases and J by 8 bases. The CDR3 sequence: CSANSGGASAGDEQFF. CDR3 sequence (DNA): TGCAGTGCAAATAGCGGGGGGGCCAGTGCCGGCGATGAGCAGTTCTTC.